Included here is one T cell receptor beta chain sequence, with context. The antigen is unknown. The table came from immunoSEQ multiplex PCR; TCRdb's copy has only in-frame clones and leaves some out. Of around 94,000 clones listed, about nine tenths are singletons. The data originate from a study of identifying expanded T cells in peripheral blood. Study-wide results and limits: Over about two and four weeks, about 16 and 20 clones changed, versus around 1.2 between replicates. Roughly 2-week clone count variance significantly increased as total template count grew.

During the collection period, no donor immune events like infections were recorded. Trimming pared 3 bases from V and 2 bases from J, leaving 10 bases between. The CDR3 consists of 14 residues. Per germline, CDR1 KGHSY and CDR2 FQNENV. The V and J genes are TRBV16 and TRBJ1-2; tentative D call: TRBD1 (5 bases). The clonotype comes from a person aged 18-70 years in good health. The sample was blood. CDR3 DNA: TGTGCCAGCAGCCAGAGCGGGGCCAACTATGGCTACACCTTC. Amino acids: CASSQSGANYGYTF.